Below are 22 T cell receptor beta chains sequenced from a single sample in a study of CD8 T cells in ankylosing spondylitis (dated by TCRdb to about 2017). The library was built by means of 5' RACE. Sequencing instrument: Illumina HiSeq 2500. The public reads were run again by TCRdb, first through fastp at Q25 and then through MiXCR, and only productive beta chains were kept. Rows are unified per CDR3 protein, each entry keeping the most common DNA and genes. This sample is represented by tens of thousands of distinct CDR3 sequences; 6.2% of them were singletons. The leading ten clones occupy around 5.3% of the sample. The sample was synovial fluid, either unsorted or a sorted T cell fraction (not recorded which). The receptors stem from a male donor with ankylosing spondylitis.

This clonotype was counted a few times. The V call is TRBV7-3, the J call TRBJ2-3; the match to TRBD1 covers 7 bases. The CDR3 runs to 14 residues. Germline lookup yields CDR1 SGHTA and CDR2 FQGTGA. Unmatched junction bases numbered 4, after V lost 3 bases and J lost 4 bases. CDR3 region: CASSFTGAADTQYF. CDR3 coding DNA: TGTGCCAGCAGCTTCACAGGGGCGGCAGATACGCAGTATTTT.

This clonotype occurred a few times. The rearrangement joins TRBV6-2 or TRBV6-3 to TRBJ2-7; 8 nucleotides line up with TRBD2. Germline loops: CDR1 MNHEY, CDR2 SVGEGT. V shed 2 bases and J 4 bases; nucleotides not matched to a gene: 10. There are 16 residues in the CDR3. CDR3 amino acids: CASSYLSGSFVYEQYF. For the CDR3, the DNA is TGTGCCAGCAGTTACCTAAGCGGGAGTTTTGTTTACGAGCAGTACTTC.

This clonotype was recorded a few times. The chain couples TRBV5-1 to TRBJ2-3; 8 bases line up with TRBD1. This CDR3 spans 15 amino acids. V gave up 4 bases and J gave up 3 bases; unmatched junction bases: 7. Germline CDR1 is SGHRS and CDR2 is YFSETQ. The CDR3 loop is CASSRQGLYTDTQYF. The CDR3 nucleotides read TGCGCCAGCAGCCGACAGGGGTTATATACAGATACGCAGTATTTT.

This chain uses TRBV25-1 with TRBJ1-2; 7 bases map to TRBD1. V gave up 5 bases and J gave up 0 bases; unmatched junction bases: 12. Per the germline V gene, CDR1 is MGHDK and CDR2 is SYGVNS. The CDR3 contains 17 residues. As DNA, the CDR3 is TGTGCCAGCAGTAAAGGGGGCTCTGATTTTTCTAACTATGGCTACACCTTC. Its protein is CASSKGGSDFSNYGYTF.

Concerning this clonotype itself: A single base separates this from a much larger clone, so it may be a read error. The chain has TRBV20-1 and TRBJ2-1; TRBD2 matches at 11 bases. V dropped 8 bases and J dropped 0; count of bases not matched to a gene: 9. The germline V gene has CDR1 DFQATT and CDR2 SNEGSKA (reference sequence). The CDR3 runs 16 residues. Here the CDR3 reads CSPSPSGGFSYNEQFF. CDR3 coding DNA: TGCAGTCCTTCCCCTAGCGGGGGGTTCTCCTACAATGAGCAGTTCTTC.

This clonotype appeared many times. The chain joins TRBV5-1 to TRBJ2-5; possibly TRBD1 or TRBD2 for D (5 bases each). The ends were cut back, 7 bases at V and 5 bases at J, with 12 bases in the middle. Germline V CDR1 and CDR2: SGHRS, YFSETQ. CDR3 size: 12 residues. CDR3 DNA sequence: TGCGCCAGCTCCCTTGAGGGGGAGACCCAGTACTTC. Amino acids: CASSLEGETQYF.

This clonotype has a count of ten or more. The rearrangement joins TRBV15 to TRBJ2-1; TRBD2 matches at 8 bases. Germline V gene data show CDR1 as LNHNV and CDR2 as YYDKDF (reference sequence). Trimming took 0 bases from V and 7 from J; bases not matched to a gene: 11. The CDR3 sequence is 17 residues long. CDR3 protein: CATSRDLAGGGKNEQFF. The CDR3 DNA follows: TGTGCCACCAGCAGAGATCTGGCGGGAGGTGGTAAAAATGAGCAGTTCTTC. Full variable domain (outside the CDR3, taken from reference TRBV15 and TRBJ2-1): DAMVIQNPRYQVTQFGKPVTLSCSQTLNHNVMYWYQQKSSQAPKLLFHYYDKDFNNEADTPDNFQSRRPNTSFCFLDIRSPGLGDTAMYLCATSRDLAGGGKNEQFFGPGTRLTVL.

This clonotype was seen repeatedly, ten times or more. The chain couples TRBV28 to TRBJ2-3, with D perhaps TRBD2 (7 bases). Germline values: CDR1 MDHEN, CDR2 SYDVKM. The CDR3 runs to 14 residues. Trimming pared 10 bases from V and 4 bases from J, leaving 18 bases between. The CDR3 reads CATRLRGRADTQYF. CDR3 DNA: TGTGCCACCCGTTTAAGGGGGAGGGCAGATACGCAGTATTTT.

This clonotype was picked up many times. The chain combines TRBV20-1 with TRBJ2-2; TRBD1 aligns across 10 bases. J lost 6 bases, V lost 5 bases, and 9 bases had no gene match. This CDR3 is 15 amino acids long. Germline V CDR1 and CDR2: DFQATT, SNEGSKA (reference sequence). The CDR3 loop reads CSAYPGTGVPGELFF. The CDR3 nucleotides are TGCAGTGCTTACCCCGGGACAGGGGTTCCCGGGGAGCTGTTTTTT.

The genes are TRBV12-3 or TRBV12-4 and TRBJ2-7; D uncertain. The CDR3 extends over 13 amino acids. The V and J ends lost 0 bases and 5 bases respectively, with 8 bases between them. In DNA, the CDR3 is TGTGCCAGCAGTTTAGCCGGGTGGAACGAGCAGTACTTC. Translated, it gives CASSLAGWNEQYF.

In its sample, this clonotype was seen a few times. The chain couples TRBV11-2 to TRBJ1-5; D possibly corresponds to TRBD1 (5 bases). Germline CDR1 reads SGHAT; CDR2 reads FQNNGV. CDR3 length equals 14 residues. V lost 0 bases to trimming and J lost 5 bases, with 8 bases between them. For the CDR3, the DNA is TGTGCCAGCAGCTTAGATCGGGGCGATCAGCCCCAGCATTTT. This gives the protein CASSLDRGDQPQHF.

The chain is built from TRBV5-1 and TRBJ2-5, with no clear D. V lost 4 bases and J lost 0, with 19 bases in between. The length of the CDR3 is 17 residues. Germline loops: CDR1 SGHRS, CDR2 YFSETQ. The CDR3 here is CASSPSRATKYQETQYF. In DNA, the CDR3 is TGCGCCAGCAGCCCCTCTCGGGCTACCAAGTACCAAGAGACCCAGTACTTC. Full variable domain (outside the CDR3, taken from reference TRBV5-1 and TRBJ2-5): KAGVTQTPRYLIKTRGQQVTLSCSPISGHRSVSWYQQTPGQGLQFLFEYFSETQRNKGNFPGRFSGRQFSNSRSEMNVSTLELGDSALYLCASSPSRATKYQETQYFGPGTRLLVL.

This clonotype was observed at least ten times. The rearrangement links TRBV6-2 or TRBV6-3 to TRBJ2-1, with TRBD2 matching 9 bases. Germline V CDR1 and CDR2: MNHEY, SVGEGT. V was clipped by 8 bases and J by 6 bases; unmatched bases: 11. The CDR3 has 15 amino acids. CDR3 coding DNA: TGTGCCAGCCGGGACGGGACTAGCTCGGGCAATGAGCAGTTCTTC. Translating gives CASRDGTSSGNEQFF.

This clonotype was seen a few times. The CDR3 spells CASSSSGGSSYEQYF. CDR3 nucleotide sequence: TGTGCCAGCAGCTCCTCTGGCGGGAGCTCCTACGAGCAGTACTTC. This rearrangement joins TRBV7-3 to TRBJ2-7, with 7 bases matching TRBD2. The CDR3 totals 15 residues. Germline loops: CDR1 SGHTA, CDR2 FQGTGA. V dropped 4 bases and J dropped 0; count of bases not matched to a gene: 6.

The CDR3 reads CASSYSVGDTEAFF. As DNA, the CDR3 is TGTGCCAGCAGTTATTCCGTCGGGGACACTGAAGCTTTCTTT. The rearrangement links TRBV6-5 to TRBJ1-1; D unclear. This CDR3 comprises 14 residues. V was cut by 3 bases and J by 3 bases, with 11 bases left in between. Germline lookup yields CDR1 MNHEY and CDR2 SVGAGI.

The J gene is TRBJ1-3, the V gene TRBV28, with a possible D match to TRBD1 (6 bases). V was clipped by 5 bases and J by 3 bases, with 14 bases between them. Germline V gene sequence: CDR1 MDHEN, CDR2 SYDVKM. The CDR3 runs to 15 residues. CDR3 sequence (DNA): TGTGCCAGCAGTCATTCTTTCAGGGGTGGAAACACCATATATTTT. Amino acid sequence: CASSHSFRGGNTIYF.

This clonotype was counted many times. This chain uses TRBV29-1 with TRBJ2-3, with TRBD2 matching over 13 bases. Germline V gives CDR1 SQVTM, CDR2 ANQGSEA. The trim removed 6 bases at V and 8 bases at J, leaving 8 bases unmatched. The CDR3 consists of 14 residues. The CDR3 region is CSVRTSGGGFTQYF. In DNA form, the CDR3 reads TGCAGCGTCCGGACTAGCGGGGGAGGGTTTACGCAGTATTTT.

Many counts were recorded for this clonotype. The rearrangement uses TRBV28 and TRBJ1-6; no clear D gene. Germline V gene data show CDR1 as MDHEN and CDR2 as SYDVKM. This CDR3 region has 16 residues. V was pared by 5 bases and J by 0 bases, with 11 bases between. The CDR3 region is CASSHQVSSYNSPLHF. The CDR3, as DNA: TGTGCCAGCAGTCACCAAGTTAGCTCCTATAATTCACCCCTCCACTTT.

The sample holds many counts of this clonotype. The chain is built from TRBV2 and TRBJ1-1, with a weak D call TRBD1 (5 bases). Germline CDR1 SNHLY, CDR2 FYNNEI. The germline V and J ends were trimmed by 6 bases and 3 bases, with 14 bases remaining between them. The CDR3 totals 14 residues. The CDR3 is CASSRERGYTEAFF. The CDR3 coding sequence is TGTGCCAGCAGCAGGGAGAGAGGGTACACTGAAGCTTTCTTT.

This clonotype was seen a handful of times. The V call is TRBV11-2, the J call TRBJ2-7; 9 bases fit TRBD2. Per the germline V gene, CDR1 is SGHAT and CDR2 is FQNNGV. The CDR3 totals 18 residues. After removal of 0 bases from V and 0 bases from J, the junction contained 9 bases not matched to a gene. The CDR3 DNA reads TGTGCCAGCAGCTTAGAAAGTTCTAGCGGGGAGGTCTCCTACGAGCAGTACTTC. Translating gives CASSLESSSGEVSYEQYF. The whole variable domain, remainder taken from reference TRBV11-2 and TRBJ2-7, is EAGVAQSPRYKIIEKRQSVAFWCNPISGHATLYWYQQILGQGPKLLIQFQNNGVVDDSQLPKDRFSAERLKGVDSTLKIQPAKLEDSAVYLCASSLESSSGEVSYEQYFGPGTRLTVT.

In its sample, this clonotype ranks as medium-sized. The V gene is TRBV2, the J gene TRBJ2-4, with D perhaps TRBD2 (5 bases). The CDR3 totals 14 residues. Germline CDR1 SNHLY, CDR2 FYNNEI. Deletions cut 6 bases from V and 7 bases from J, with 16 bases between. The CDR3 is CASSAERGYNIQYF. The DNA for the CDR3 is TGTGCCAGCAGCGCGGAGAGAGGGTACAACATTCAGTACTTC.

This clonotype has at least ten counts. The chain is built from TRBV29-1 and TRBJ2-5; no clear D. The CDR3 covers 12 residues. Trimming took 7 bases from V and 2 from J, leaving 11 bases between them. Germline V gene lookup returns CDR1 SQVTM and CDR2 ANQGSEA. This chain's CDR3 is CSGSTLQETQYF. The CDR3 DNA follows: TGCAGCGGGTCGACATTGCAAGAGACCCAGTACTTC.